This note documents a single TCR beta chain sequence. This clonotype showed up many times. What this receptor recognizes is not known. One base away there is no much larger clone; base qualities are not given. According to the study, the label for this sample's treatment or condition signals: allogeneic hematopoietic cell transplantation with graft depleted of TCRalphabeta T cells and CD19 B cells. The children who served as transplant recipients had been given grafts of TCRalphabeta/CD19-depleted allogeneic hematopoietic cells. Library prep was done by PCR. Sequencing was carried out with an Illumina HiSeq 2500. TCR library preparation used molecular barcoding, with unique molecular identifiers applied to normalize quantification of the TCRbeta repertoire. TCRdb reanalyzed the raw reads on its own, using fastp at Q25 for trimming and MiXCR for clone calling, and kept in-frame beta chains. Each entry is one CDR3 protein sequence, shown with its most common DNA and genes. In this sample the table shows over 100,000 distinct CDR3 sequences, approximately 10% of which occur a single time. The ten largest make up less than 45% of the sample.

The sample originates from a study of T-cell reconstitution after alpha-beta-depleted transplantation in children (TCRdb year 2016). At the level of the whole study: The study quantitatively tracked T-cell immune reconstitution after TCRalphabeta/CD19-depleted allogeneic hematopoietic cell transplantation in children using TCR repertoire profiling.

The CDR3, cysteine through phenylalanine, is 15 amino acids long. Only the CDR3 DNA is retained, 45 bases long and in frame from the first base. The germline V gene (reference sequence) gives CDR1 as DFQATT and CDR2 as SNEGSKA. The germline ends are 16 bases apart after V is trimmed by 4 bases and J by 3 bases. The paper's findings and limits, for the study overall: In some patients, high TCRbeta diversity at day 60 was attributed to recipient T cells and intrathymic progenitors that had survived conditioning. About two months after transplant, the apparently early recovery of alphabetaT-cell counts reportedly depended on just several hundred clones that had expanded rapidly and came from non-depleted graft cells. Over subsequent months, a decline in hyperexpanded clone frequencies was noted, and after one year, T-cell counts and TCRbeta diversity were mostly ascribed to newly produced T cells.

The sequence is built from TRBV20-1 and TRBJ1-5; possibly the D gene is TRBD1, per 5 matching bases. This TCR was sampled from a boy between 2 and 10 years old with acute lymphoblastic leukemia, due to receive a stem cell transplant. Here the sequenced sample was PBMCs, taken before TCRalphabeta/CD19-depleted stem cell transplant. In nucleotides, the sequence is TGCAGTGCTATAGTCGCGGGACCCAACAATCAGCCCCAGCATTTT. Its protein is CSAIVAGPNNQPQHF.